This T cell receptor (beta chain) was identified during a study of immune cell composition in non-small cell lung cancer. Study results and caveats: Tumour TCR-beta clonality showed no significant link to smoking pack-years.

Of note for this clone: What it binds is unknown.

The protocol was immunoSEQ multiplex PCR, while the TCRdb copy is restricted to in-frame clones and leaves out a portion. The sample yields approximately 6,600 clones, more than 70% seen once. The normal lung sample lay at least 3 cm, and maximally far, from the tumour. Germline V gives CDR1 SGHNT, CDR2 YYREEE (reference sequence). The V end lost 0 bases, the J end lost 0 bases, and 10 bases lay between the germline ends. This CDR3 comprises 16 residues. Sequencing was done on a sample of non-adjacent lung tissue. The source is a human donor with non-small cell lung cancer. The chain has TRBV5-4 and TRBJ2-1; D gene ambiguous. CDR3 sequence (DNA): TGTGCCAGCAGCTTGGGGGCTGCTATCTCCTACAATGAGCAGTTCTTC. This codes for CASSLGAAISYNEQFF.